This T cell receptor beta chain was sequenced in a study of blood T cells in healthy people across ages. The CDR3 is made up of 14 amino acids. Per germline, CDR1 SGHRS and CDR2 YFSETQ. V was clipped by 5 bases and J by 1 base, with 12 bases between them. For the second PCR, which ran for roughly 6 to 12 cycles, a sample-barcoded 5' primer and a J-beta primer mix were used. TCRdb fed the 5' RACE reads into MiXCR, producing one record per CDR3 protein. Among about 930,000 distinct CDR3 sequences listed, roughly 28% were seen once. These same data were also listed under a study on T cells of mothers and their children. This second report adds: The study found thymic selection shapes TCR recombination output similarly in related and unrelated pairs.

Sample: blood. The sequence derives from a woman aged 40 to 50 in good health. The V and J genes are TRBV5-1 and TRBJ1-1; D is unresolved. This CDR3 reads CASSYRVPNTEAFF. Written as DNA, the CDR3 is TGCGCCAGCAGTTACCGAGTCCCGAACACTGAAGCTTTCTTT.